This T cell receptor beta chain was recorded in a study of Ad26.COV2.S vaccination and SARS-CoV-2 variants. Treatment indicated: 15 to 20 received Ad26.COV2.S at low or high dose, single or two shots; 5 received placebo; per-sample allocation not given. Specimens were obtained on day 63 following the first vaccine or placebo injection. The CDR3 is made up of 16 amino acids. Trimming took 6 bases from V and 4 from J; bases not matched to a gene: 11. The germline V gene has CDR1 LNHDA and CDR2 SQIVND (reference sequence). Sequencing used immunoSEQ multiplex PCR; TCRdb keeps in-frame clones, though not all of them. This table holds 300,000 to 400,000 clones, about 85% found once.

The clonotype was recovered from a person between 18 and 65 years old who received the Ad26.COV2.S COVID-19 vaccine or a placebo. V and J are TRBV19 and TRBJ1-1, with TRBD1 matching 10 bases. This sample comprised peripheral blood, obtained in a trial of Ad26.COV2.S vaccine versus placebo. In nucleotides, the CDR3 is TGTGCCAGTAGAGTCCCGGGACAGGGGCGGGTCACTGAAGCTTTCTTT. It is translated as CASRVPGQGRVTEAFF.